This TCR beta chain was observed in a study of T cells in pancreatic ductal adenocarcinoma. Data came from immunoSEQ multiplex PCR; TCRdb stores just in-frame clones and leaves some out. In the table there are tens of thousands of clones, around nine tenths of which are singletons. Study-wide findings and caveats: No significant tumor-blood clonality difference; means were about 0.1 and 0.07.

The selected patients with pancreatic ductal adenocarcinoma had surgery but no neoadjuvant therapy. A word on this clone: Its antigen remains unidentified.

Sequenced sample: PBMCs. The origin of this receptor is a human donor with pancreatic ductal adenocarcinoma.

Here the CDR3 DNA reads TGTGCCAGCATGAAGGGGTTTAGGGAGCCCCAGCATTTT. Amino acids: CASMKGFREPQHF. The V and J genes are TRBV27 and TRBJ1-5; maybe TRBD1 (5 bases). The CDR3 runs to 13 residues. The V gene lost 7 bases and the J gene lost 8 bases, with 15 bases spanning the gap. Germline V CDR1 and CDR2: MNHEY, SMNVEV (reference sequence).